The rows below give T cell receptor beta chains drawn from one sample of a study of T cells in Graves' hyperthyroidism and ophthalmopathy. TCRdb re-called the multiplex PCR reads with MiXCR, one entry per CDR3 protein. Of about 360,000 distinct CDR3 sequences listed, about 19% are singletons. The material sequenced was blood. The receptor source for this set is a woman younger than 30 with Graves' hyperthyroidism. The CDR3 runs from the conserved cysteine through the conserved F or W. A D gene is named only where the DNA matches it firmly. Clone size appears in some rows only: once, few, many, or a class for an expanded clone.

.	many	TRBV6-5	TRBJ1-2	CASSYLPTTGSGYGYTF	TGTGCCAGCAGTTACTTACCGACCACTGGGTCGGGCTATGGCTACACCTTC
.	few	TRBV9	TRBJ1-5	CASSPRDLNQPQHF	TGTGCCAGCAGCCCACGCGACTTAAATCAGCCCCAGCATTTT
TRBD1	many	TRBV2	TRBJ2-2	CASSVGTGGTGELFF	TGTGCCAGCAGTGTAGGGACAGGTGGGACCGGGGAGCTGTTTTTT
TRBD2	many	TRBV7-3	TRBJ2-5	CASSLLAGPQETQYF	TGTGCCAGCAGCCTACTAGCGGGACCACAAGAGACCCAGTACTTC
.	many	TRBV28	TRBJ1-1	CASSPIGGVDTEAFF	TGTGCCAGCAGTCCGATTGGGGGTGTTGACACTGAAGCTTTCTTT
.	many	TRBV2	TRBJ2-5	CASSESWMSTSQETQYF	TGTGCCAGCAGTGAAAGCTGGATGAGCACTTCGCAAGAGACCCAGTACTTC
.	few	TRBV6-1	TRBJ1-6	CASSRRGEVAYNSPLHF	TGTGCCAGCAGTCGGAGGGGGGAAGTAGCCTATAATTCACCCCTCCACTTT
.	few	TRBV20-1	TRBJ1-5	CSAPRGVYQPQHF	TGCAGTGCTCCCCGAGGAGTCTATCAGCCCCAGCATTTT
.	.	TRBV4-1	TRBJ2-7	CASSPDYIYEQYF	TGCGCCAGCAGCCCCGACTATATCTACGAGCAGTACTTC
TRBD1	many	TRBV28	TRBJ1-5	CASSLWTGDGPQHF	TGTGCCAGCAGTCTCTGGACAGGTGATGGGCCCCAGCATTTT
.	.	TRBV7-2	TRBJ1-1	CASSLSTGLTEAFF	TGTGCCAGCAGCTTATCGACTGGGTTGACTGAAGCTTTCTTT
.	few	TRBV11-2	TRBJ2-2	CASSLGVSFSGELFF	TGTGCCAGCAGCTTAGGGGTTAGCTTCTCCGGGGAGCTGTTTTTT
.	many	TRBV29-1	TRBJ1-1	CSVINRASNTEAFF	TGCAGCGTTATAAACAGGGCATCGAACACTGAAGCTTTCTTT
.	many	TRBV11-2	TRBJ2-5	CASSSLQGQETQYF	TGTGCCAGCAGCTCACTACAGGGCCAAGAGACCCAGTACTTC
TRBD1	.	TRBV6-1	TRBJ2-2	CASSRQGLRTGELFF	TGTGCCAGTTCTAGACAGGGCCTGAGGACCGGGGAGCTGTTTTTT
.	many	TRBV29-1	TRBJ1-1	CSVARQLGTTEAFF	TGCAGCGTTGCCCGACAGTTGGGGACCACTGAAGCTTTCTTT
TRBD1	.	TRBV24-1	TRBJ2-7	CATSGTGGGYEQYF	TGCGCCACCAGTGGGACAGGAGGGGGCTACGAGCAGTACTTC
TRBD2	many	TRBV5-1	TRBJ2-7	CASSPMRGRPSEQYF	TGCGCCAGCAGCCCGATGCGGGGGAGGCCCAGCGAGCAGTACTTC
.	many	TRBV2	TRBJ2-7	CASNKPRQQRSSYEQYF	TGTGCCAGCAACAAACCTCGACAGCAAAGGTCATCCTACGAGCAGTACTTC
TRBD1	.	TRBV10-3	TRBJ2-7	CAISDSGTGGFYEQYF	TGTGCCATCAGTGACTCCGGGACAGGGGGATTTTACGAGCAGTACTTC
.	.	TRBV28	TRBJ1-5	CASRLGGLGQPQHF	TGTGCCAGCAGGCTGGGGGGACTTGGTCAGCCCCAGCATTTT
.	many	TRBV20-1	TRBJ2-4	CSARDFEDLDIKYF	TGCAGTGCTAGAGATTTCGAAGACCTAGACATTAAGTACTTC
TRBD1	once	TRBV2	TRBJ1-5	CASSTGDRFNSNQPQHF	TGTGCCAGCAGTACCGGGGACAGATTTAATAGCAATCAGCCCCAGCATTTT
TRBD2	many	TRBV11-2	TRBJ2-6	CASSLRGEGANVLTF	TGTGCCAGCAGCTTACGGGGGGAAGGGGCCAACGTCCTGACTTTC
.	.	TRBV6-1	TRBJ1-5	CASSEALDGNQPQHF	TGTGCCAGCAGTGAAGCGCTTGATGGTAATCAGCCCCAGCATTTT
.	many	TRBV10-3	TRBJ2-7	CATAGTAGEQYF	TGTGCCACAGCCGGGACAGCGGGCGAGCAGTACTTC
.	many	TRBV6-1	TRBJ1-2	CASSEFSVYGYTF	TGTGCCAGCAGTGAATTTTCCGTCTATGGCTACACCTTC
.	few	TRBV18	TRBJ1-5	CASSPGPRNQPQHF	TGTGCCAGCTCACCCGGCCCCCGGAATCAGCCCCAGCATTTT
.	.	TRBV10-1	TRBJ2-5	CASSGEPLQETQYF	TGCGCCAGCAGTGGAGAACCTTTACAAGAGACCCAGTACTTC
.	many	TRBV10-2	TRBJ1-5	CASSESIGQPQHF	TGCGCCAGCAGTGAGTCGATAGGTCAGCCCCAGCATTTT
.	once	TRBV24-1	TRBJ1-5	CATSDAQGHGQPQHF	TGTGCCACCAGTGACGCACAGGGTCACGGTCAGCCCCAGCATTTT
.	few	TRBV27	TRBJ2-1	CASSLSAGATYNEQFF	TGTGCCAGCAGTTTATCGGCGGGGGCCACCTACAATGAGCAGTTCTTC
.	many	TRBV7-2	TRBJ2-5	CASSLHGLETQYF	TGTGCCAGCAGCTTACACGGTTTGGAGACCCAGTACTTC
.	many	TRBV5-6	TRBJ2-5	CASSTPGGGPRETQYF	TGTGCCAGCAGCACCCCCGGTGGTGGCCCGCGGGAGACCCAGTACTTC
TRBD2	.	TRBV11-2	TRBJ2-7	CASSPPLAGGPYEQYF	TGTGCCAGCAGCCCGCCACTAGCGGGGGGCCCCTACGAGCAGTACTTC
TRBD2	.	TRBV20-1	TRBJ2-5	CSARDYRGGKETQYF	TGCAGTGCTAGAGACTACCGGGGGGGCAAAGAGACCCAGTACTTC
.	.	TRBV20-1	TRBJ1-1	CSAPSSGFDTEAFF	TGCAGTGCACCCAGTTCAGGGTTCGACACTGAAGCTTTCTTT
.	many	TRBV20-1	TRBJ1-1	CSASSFTAENTEAFF	TGCAGTGCTAGTTCGTTTACAGCCGAGAACACTGAAGCTTTCTTT
.	many	TRBV28	TRBJ2-5	CASNPTYQETQYF	TGTGCCAGCAACCCGACGTACCAAGAGACCCAGTACTTC
.	many	TRBV11-2	TRBJ1-2	CASSLGSLGYTF	TGTGCCAGCAGCTTAGGTTCCTTGGGCTACACCTTC
.	many	TRBV12-3/TRBV12-4	TRBJ1-2	CASSLRKFPTAYGYTF	TGTGCCAGCAGTTTACGTAAATTCCCCACAGCCTATGGCTACACCTTC
.	few	TRBV6-1	TRBJ2-4	CASSEDIGWNIQYF	TGTGCCAGCAGTGAAGATATAGGTTGGAACATTCAGTACTTC
TRBD1	many	TRBV7-2	TRBJ1-2	CASSPHTGVYGYTF	TGTGCCAGCAGCCCGCACACAGGGGTCTATGGCTACACCTTC